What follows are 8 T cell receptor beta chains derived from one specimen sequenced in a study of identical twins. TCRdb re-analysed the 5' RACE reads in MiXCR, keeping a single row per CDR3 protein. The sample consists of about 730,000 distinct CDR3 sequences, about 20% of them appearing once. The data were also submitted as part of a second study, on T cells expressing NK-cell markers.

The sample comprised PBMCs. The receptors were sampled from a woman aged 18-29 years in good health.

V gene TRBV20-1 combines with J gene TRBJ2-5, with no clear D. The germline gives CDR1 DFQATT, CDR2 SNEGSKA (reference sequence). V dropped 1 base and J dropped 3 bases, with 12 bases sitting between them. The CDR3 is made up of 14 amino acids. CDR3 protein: CSARGLGQEETQYF. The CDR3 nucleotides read TGCAGTGCTAGAGGATTGGGTCAGGAAGAGACCCAGTACTTC.

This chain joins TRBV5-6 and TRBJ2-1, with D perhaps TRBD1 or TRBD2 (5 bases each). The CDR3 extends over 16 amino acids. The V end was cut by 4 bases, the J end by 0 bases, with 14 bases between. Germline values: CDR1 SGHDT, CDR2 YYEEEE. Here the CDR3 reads CASSRDGPSSYNEQFF. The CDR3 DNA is TGTGCCAGCAGCAGGGACGGACCGAGCTCCTACAATGAGCAGTTCTTC.

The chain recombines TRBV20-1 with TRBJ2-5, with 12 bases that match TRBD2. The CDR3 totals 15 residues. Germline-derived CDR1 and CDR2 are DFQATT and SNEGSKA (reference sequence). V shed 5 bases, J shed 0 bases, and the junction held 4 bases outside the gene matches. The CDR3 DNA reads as TGCAGTGCTCGAGGACTAGCGGGGAACCAAGAGACCCAGTACTTC. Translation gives CSARGLAGNQETQYF.

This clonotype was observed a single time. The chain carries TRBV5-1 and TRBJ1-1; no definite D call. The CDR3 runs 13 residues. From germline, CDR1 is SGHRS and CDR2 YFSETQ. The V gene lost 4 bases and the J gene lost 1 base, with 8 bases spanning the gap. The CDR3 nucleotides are TGCGCCAGCAGCGGGGATGGGAACACTGAAGCTTTCTTT. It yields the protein CASSGDGNTEAFF. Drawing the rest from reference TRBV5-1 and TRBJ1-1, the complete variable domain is KAGVTQTPRYLIKTRGQQVTLSCSPISGHRSVSWYQQTPGQGLQFLFEYFSETQRNKGNFPGRFSGRQFSNSRSEMNVSTLELGDSALYLCASSGDGNTEAFFGQGTRLTVV.

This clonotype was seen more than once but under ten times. The CDR3 protein is CSATGGANYEQYF. The CDR3 DNA reads TGCAGTGCTACTGGCGGGGCCAACTACGAGCAGTACTTC. The rearrangement links TRBV20-1 to TRBJ2-7, with D possibly matching TRBD2 (6 bases). The V and J ends lost 4 bases and 3 bases respectively, with 13 bases between them. CDR3 length: 13 amino acids. The germline CDR1 and CDR2 sequences are DFQATT and SNEGSKA (reference sequence).

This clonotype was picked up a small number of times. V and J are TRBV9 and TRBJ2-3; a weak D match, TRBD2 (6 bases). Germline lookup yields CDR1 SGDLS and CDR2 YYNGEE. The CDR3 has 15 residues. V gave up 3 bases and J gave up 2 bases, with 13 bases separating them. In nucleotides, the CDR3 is TGTGCCAGCAGCGCCCGGGACTCCCACACAGATACGCAGTATTTT. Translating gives CASSARDSHTDTQYF.

This chain's CDR3 is CASSRFPGQGNEQYF. Written as DNA, the CDR3 is TGCGCCAGCAGCCGATTTCCGGGACAGGGTAACGAGCAGTACTTC. The genes are TRBV5-1 and TRBJ2-7; 9 bases fit TRBD1. V was pared by 4 bases and J by 5 bases, with 10 bases of the junction left unmatched. This CDR3 has 15 residues. The germline V gene encodes CDR1 SGHRS and CDR2 YFSETQ.

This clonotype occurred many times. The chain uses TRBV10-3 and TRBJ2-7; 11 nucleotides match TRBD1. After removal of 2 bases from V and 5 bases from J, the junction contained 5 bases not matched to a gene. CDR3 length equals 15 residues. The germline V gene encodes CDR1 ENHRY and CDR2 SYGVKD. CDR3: CAISEVGQGADEQYF. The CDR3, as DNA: TGTGCCATCAGTGAGGTAGGACAGGGGGCCGACGAGCAGTACTTC.